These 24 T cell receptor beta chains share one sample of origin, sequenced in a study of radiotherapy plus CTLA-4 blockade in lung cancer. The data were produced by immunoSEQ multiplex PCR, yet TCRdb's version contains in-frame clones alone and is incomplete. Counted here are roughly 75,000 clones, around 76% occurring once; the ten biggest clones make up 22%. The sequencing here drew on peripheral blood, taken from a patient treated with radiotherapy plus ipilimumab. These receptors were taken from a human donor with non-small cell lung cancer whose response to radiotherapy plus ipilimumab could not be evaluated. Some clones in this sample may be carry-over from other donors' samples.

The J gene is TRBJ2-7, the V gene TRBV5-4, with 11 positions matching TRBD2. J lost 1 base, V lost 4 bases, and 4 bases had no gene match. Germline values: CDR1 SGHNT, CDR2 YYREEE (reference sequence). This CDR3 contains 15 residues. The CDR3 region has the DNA TGTGCCAGCAGCATGCTAGCGGGGGGTTCCTACGAGCAGTACTTC. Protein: CASSMLAGGSYEQYF.

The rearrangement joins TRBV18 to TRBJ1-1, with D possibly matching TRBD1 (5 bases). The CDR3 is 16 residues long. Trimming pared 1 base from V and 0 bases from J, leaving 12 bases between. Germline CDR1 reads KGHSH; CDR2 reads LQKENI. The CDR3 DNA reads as TGTGCCAGCTCACCACTACCCGGACATGTGAACACTGAAGCTTTCTTT. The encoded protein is CASSPLPGHVNTEAFF. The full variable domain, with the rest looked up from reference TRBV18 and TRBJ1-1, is NAGVMQNPRHLVRRRGQEARLRCSPMKGHSHVYWYRQLPEEGLKFMVYLQKENIIDESGMPKERFSAEFPKEGPSILRIQQVVRGDSAAYFCASSPLPGHVNTEAFFGQGTRLTVV.

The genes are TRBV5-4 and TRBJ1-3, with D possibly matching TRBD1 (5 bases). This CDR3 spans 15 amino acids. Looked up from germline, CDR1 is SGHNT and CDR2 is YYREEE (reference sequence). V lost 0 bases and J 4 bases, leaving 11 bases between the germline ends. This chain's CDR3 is CASSLEITGGNTIYF. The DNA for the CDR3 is TGTGCCAGCAGCTTGGAAATTACAGGAGGAAACACCATATATTTT.

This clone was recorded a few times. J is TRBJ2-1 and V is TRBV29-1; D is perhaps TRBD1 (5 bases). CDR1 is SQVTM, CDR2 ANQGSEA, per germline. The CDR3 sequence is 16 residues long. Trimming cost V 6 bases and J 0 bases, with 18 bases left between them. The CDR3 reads CSVTVRGGSSYNEQFF. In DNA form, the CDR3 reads TGCAGCGTGACAGTTAGGGGCGGCAGCTCCTACAATGAGCAGTTCTTC.

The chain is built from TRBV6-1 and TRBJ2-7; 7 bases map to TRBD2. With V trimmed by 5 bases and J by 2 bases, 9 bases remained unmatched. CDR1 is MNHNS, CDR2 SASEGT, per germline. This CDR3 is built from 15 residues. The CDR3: CASSLGGTGTYEQYF. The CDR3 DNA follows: TGTGCCAGCAGTTTGGGGGGGACGGGGACCTACGAGCAGTACTTC.

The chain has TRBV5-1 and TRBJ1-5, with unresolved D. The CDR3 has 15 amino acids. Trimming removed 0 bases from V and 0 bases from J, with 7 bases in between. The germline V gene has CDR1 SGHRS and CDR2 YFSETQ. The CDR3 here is CASSLGQNSNQPQHF. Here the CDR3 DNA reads TGCGCCAGCAGCTTGGGCCAGAATAGCAATCAGCCCCAGCATTTT.

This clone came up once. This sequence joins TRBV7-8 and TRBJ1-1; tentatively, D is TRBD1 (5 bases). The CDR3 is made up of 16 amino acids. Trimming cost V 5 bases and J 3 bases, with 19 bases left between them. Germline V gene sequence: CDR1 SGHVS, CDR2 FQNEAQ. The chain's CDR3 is CASSLLRPGRHTEAFF. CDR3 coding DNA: TGTGCCAGCAGCCTCCTCCGCCCAGGGCGTCACACTGAAGCTTTCTTT.

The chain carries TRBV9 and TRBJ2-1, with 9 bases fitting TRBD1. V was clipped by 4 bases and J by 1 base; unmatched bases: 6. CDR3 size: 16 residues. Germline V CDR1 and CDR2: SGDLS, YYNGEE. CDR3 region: CASSTRTGASYNEQFF. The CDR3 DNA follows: TGTGCCAGCAGCACCCGGACAGGGGCGTCCTACAATGAGCAGTTCTTC.

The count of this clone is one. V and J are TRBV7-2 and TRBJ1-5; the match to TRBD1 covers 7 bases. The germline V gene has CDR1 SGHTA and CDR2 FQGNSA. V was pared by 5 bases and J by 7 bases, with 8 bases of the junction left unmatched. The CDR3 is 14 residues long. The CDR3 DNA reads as TGTGCCAGCAGCGCCCGACAGGGTTTCCAGCCCCAGCATTTT. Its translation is CASSARQGFQPQHF.

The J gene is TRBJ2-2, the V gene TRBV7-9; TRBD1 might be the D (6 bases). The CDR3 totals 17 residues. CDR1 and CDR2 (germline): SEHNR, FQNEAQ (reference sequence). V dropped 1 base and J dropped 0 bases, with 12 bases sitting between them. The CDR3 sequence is CASSLELDSANTGELFF. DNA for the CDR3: TGTGCCAGCAGCTTAGAGTTGGACAGCGCGAACACCGGGGAGCTGTTTTTT.

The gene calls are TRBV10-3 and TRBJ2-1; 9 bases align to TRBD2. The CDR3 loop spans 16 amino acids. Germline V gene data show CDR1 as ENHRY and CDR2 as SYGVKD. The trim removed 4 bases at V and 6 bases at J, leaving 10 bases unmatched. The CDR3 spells CAISGQTSGSFNEQFF. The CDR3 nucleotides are TGTGCCATCAGTGGGCAGACTAGCGGATCTTTCAATGAGCAGTTCTTC.

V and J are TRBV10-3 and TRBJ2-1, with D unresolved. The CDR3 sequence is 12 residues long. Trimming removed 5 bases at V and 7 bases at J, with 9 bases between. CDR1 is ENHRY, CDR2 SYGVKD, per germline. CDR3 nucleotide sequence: TGTGCCATCAGTAAAGACTCGAATGAGCAGTTCTTC. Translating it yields CAISKDSNEQFF.

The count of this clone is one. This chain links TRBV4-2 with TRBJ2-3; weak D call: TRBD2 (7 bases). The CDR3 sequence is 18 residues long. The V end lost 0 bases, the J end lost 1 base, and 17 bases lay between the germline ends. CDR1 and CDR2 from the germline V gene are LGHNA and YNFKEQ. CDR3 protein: CASSQEGAGAGRTDTQYF. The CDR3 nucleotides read TGTGCCAGCAGCCAAGAGGGGGCGGGGGCGGGACGCACAGATACGCAGTATTTT.

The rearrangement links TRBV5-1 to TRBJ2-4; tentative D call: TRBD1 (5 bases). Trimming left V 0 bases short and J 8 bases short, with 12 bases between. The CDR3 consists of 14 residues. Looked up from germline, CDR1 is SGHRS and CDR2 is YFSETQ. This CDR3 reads CASSLDVQGYIQYF. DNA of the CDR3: TGCGCCAGCAGCTTGGATGTGCAGGGATACATTCAGTACTTC.

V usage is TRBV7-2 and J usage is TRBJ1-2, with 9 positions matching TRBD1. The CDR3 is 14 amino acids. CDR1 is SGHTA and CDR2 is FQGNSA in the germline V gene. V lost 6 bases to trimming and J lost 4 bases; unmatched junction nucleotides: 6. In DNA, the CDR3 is TGTGCCAGCAGGACGACAGGGGGAGGCTATGGCTACACCTTC. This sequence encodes CASRTTGGGYGYTF.

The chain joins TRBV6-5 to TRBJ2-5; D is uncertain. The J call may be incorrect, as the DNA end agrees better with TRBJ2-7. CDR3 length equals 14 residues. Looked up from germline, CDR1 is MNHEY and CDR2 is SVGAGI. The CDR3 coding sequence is TGTGCCAGCAGTTACAACCCCGTCTCCTACGAGCAGTACTTC. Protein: CASSYNPVSYEQYF.

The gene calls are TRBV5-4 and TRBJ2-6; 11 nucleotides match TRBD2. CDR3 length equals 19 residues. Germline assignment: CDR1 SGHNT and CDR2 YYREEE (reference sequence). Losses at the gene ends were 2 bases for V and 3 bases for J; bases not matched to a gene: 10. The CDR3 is CASSFPNSGGARGANVLTF. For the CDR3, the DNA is TGTGCCAGCAGCTTTCCAAATAGCGGGGGGGCTCGTGGGGCCAACGTCCTGACTTTC.

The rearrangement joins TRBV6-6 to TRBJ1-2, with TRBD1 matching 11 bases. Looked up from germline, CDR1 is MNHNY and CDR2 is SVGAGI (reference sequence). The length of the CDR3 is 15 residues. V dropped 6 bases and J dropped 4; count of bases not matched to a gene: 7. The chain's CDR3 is CASSHQGTGGYGYTF. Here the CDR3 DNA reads TGTGCCAGCAGCCACCAAGGGACAGGGGGCTATGGCTACACCTTC.

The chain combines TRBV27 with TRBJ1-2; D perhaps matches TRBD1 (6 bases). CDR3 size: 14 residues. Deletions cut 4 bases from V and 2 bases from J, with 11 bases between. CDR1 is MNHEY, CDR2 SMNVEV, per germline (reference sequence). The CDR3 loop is CASSWGQGNYGYTF. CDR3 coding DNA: TGTGCCAGCAGTTGGGGGCAGGGCAACTATGGCTACACCTTC.

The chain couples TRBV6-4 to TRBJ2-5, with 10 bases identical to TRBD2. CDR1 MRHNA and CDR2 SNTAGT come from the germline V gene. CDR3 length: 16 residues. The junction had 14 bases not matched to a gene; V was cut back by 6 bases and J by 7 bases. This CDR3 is CASSYPWGLATGTQYF. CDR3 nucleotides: TGTGCCAGCAGCTATCCCTGGGGACTAGCGACTGGGACCCAGTACTTC.

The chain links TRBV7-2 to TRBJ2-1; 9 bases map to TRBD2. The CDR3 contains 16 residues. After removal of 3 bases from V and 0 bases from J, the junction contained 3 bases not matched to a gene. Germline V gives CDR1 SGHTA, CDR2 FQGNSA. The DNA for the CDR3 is TGTGCCAGCAGCTTTAGCGGGGGAAGCTCCTACAATGAGCAGTTCTTC. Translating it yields CASSFSGGSSYNEQFF.

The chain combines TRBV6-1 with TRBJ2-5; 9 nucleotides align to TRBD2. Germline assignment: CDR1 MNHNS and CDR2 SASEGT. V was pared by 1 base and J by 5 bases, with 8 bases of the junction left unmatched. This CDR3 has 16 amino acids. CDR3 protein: CASSEVDSGGRETQYF. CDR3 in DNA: TGTGCCAGCAGTGAAGTGGATAGCGGGGGACGGGAGACCCAGTACTTC.

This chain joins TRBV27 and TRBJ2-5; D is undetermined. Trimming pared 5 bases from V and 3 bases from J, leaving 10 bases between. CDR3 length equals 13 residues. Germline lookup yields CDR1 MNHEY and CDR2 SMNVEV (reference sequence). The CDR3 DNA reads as TGTGCCAGCAGTCGACACCGAGAAGAGACCCAGTACTTC. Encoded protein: CASSRHREETQYF.

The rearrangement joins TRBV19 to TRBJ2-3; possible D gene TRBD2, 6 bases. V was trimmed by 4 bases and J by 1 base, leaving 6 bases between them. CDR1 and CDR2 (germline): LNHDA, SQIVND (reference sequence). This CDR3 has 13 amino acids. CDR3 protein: CASSSGGTDTQYF. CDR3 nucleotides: TGTGCCAGTAGTAGCGGGGGCACAGATACGCAGTATTTT. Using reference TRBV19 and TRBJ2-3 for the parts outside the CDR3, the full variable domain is DGGITQSPKYLFRKEGQNVTLSCEQNLNHDAMYWYRQDPGQGLRLIYYSQIVNDFQKGDIAEGYSVSREKKESFPLTVTSAQKNPTAFYLCASSSGGTDTQYFGPGTRLTVL.